Listed below are T cell receptor beta chains from one sample, sequenced in a study of cytomegalovirus exposure and HLA in healthy donors. This table comes from immunoSEQ multiplex PCR, and its TCRdb copy is limited to in-frame clones, with some not included. The data contain more than 100,000 clones, 50% to 80% of them seen just once; the ten biggest clones take up approximately 8.5%. Specimen: PBMCs. The source of these receptors is a woman in her forties in good health and CMV-seropositive. The CDR3 runs from the conserved cysteine through the conserved F or W. The order of the fields is CDR3 length, V gene, CDR3 protein.

16	TRBV14	CASSQAGGRNNYGYPF
13	TRBV27	CATSSGRGETQYF
14	TRBV11-2	CASSLLQGNSPLHF
16	TRBV27	CASSSPIRDRNYEQYF
12	TRBV19	CASSIYVWPQHF
13	TRBV29-1	CSVGQGANYGYTF
15	TRBV5-6	CASSLLGQGFGEQYF
13	TRBV6-1	CASSGGLEETQYF
17	TRBV4-2	CASSQDYRSSSGYEQYF
13	TRBV6-1	CASSVIDWDTQYF
13	TRBV10-1	CASSPGLASEQYF
16	TRBV10-3	CAISDSRGQINEKLFF
12	TRBV29-1	CSVRQGAGEQYF
15	TRBV28	CASSLGGVLNEKLFF
15	TRBV4-1	CASSQDLAPSYEQYF
14	TRBV2	CASSEGPGLPELFF
16	TRBV25-1	CASSAPWDRGTDTQYF
15	TRBV5-4	CASSLDGTGTYEQYF
17	TRBV27	CASSLEGGDSHNQPQHF
12	TRBV29-1	CSGRGTEGGYTF
15	TRBV6-6	CASSKGQGGTYEQYF
14	TRBV7-9	CASSARDISYEQYF
14	TRBV5-1	CASSLGAGGAEAFF
12	TRBV30	CARQTDNSPLHF
13	TRBV7-9	CSSSLSGPYGYTF
15	TRBV18	CASSPPASGTGLYTF
14	TRBV12-5	CASASLGSFYEQYF
17	TRBV7-9	CASSFGFRTSGSHEQFF
16	TRBV29-1	CSARTGVRGANEKLFF
19	TRBV7-6	CASSLQPPRDRQRNEKLFF
13	TRBV6-4	CASSDGDRNEQFF
14	TRBV6-6	CASSYGTVFETQYF
13	TRBV29-1	CSVEVNSKETQYF
12	TRBV29-1	CSVAQGIGEQYF
15	TRBV9	CASSVQTGGYEKLFF
15	TRBV5-6	CASSRGGPSYNEQFF
16	TRBV7-9	CASSLRAGDNSYEQYF
14	TRBV2	CASSAGTLTYEQYF
13	TRBV27	CASSTRTGFGYTF
15	TRBV7-2	CASSLDLPLSGGYTF
14	TRBV5-1	CASSLGDRGYEQYF
17	TRBV28	CASSPGGGRSYNSPLHF
14	TRBV27	CASSYGQGARAQHF
14	TRBV6-5	CASSYFGQVTEAFF
14	TRBV28	CASSTGQGNEKLFF
15	TRBV18	CASSREGQKNTEAFF
16	TRBV7-9	CASSSGTSGSADTQYF
17	TRBV5-8	CASSPGQQTDSNQPQHF
14	TRBV6-5	CASSYGGANEKLFF
14	TRBV9	CASSPTSRGETQYF
12	TRBV6-6	CASSVGAYEQYF
15	TRBV30	CAWSAPLQGKYGYTF
17	TRBV7-2	CASSALAGTRVDNEQFF
15	TRBV27	CASSLRQASNQPQHF